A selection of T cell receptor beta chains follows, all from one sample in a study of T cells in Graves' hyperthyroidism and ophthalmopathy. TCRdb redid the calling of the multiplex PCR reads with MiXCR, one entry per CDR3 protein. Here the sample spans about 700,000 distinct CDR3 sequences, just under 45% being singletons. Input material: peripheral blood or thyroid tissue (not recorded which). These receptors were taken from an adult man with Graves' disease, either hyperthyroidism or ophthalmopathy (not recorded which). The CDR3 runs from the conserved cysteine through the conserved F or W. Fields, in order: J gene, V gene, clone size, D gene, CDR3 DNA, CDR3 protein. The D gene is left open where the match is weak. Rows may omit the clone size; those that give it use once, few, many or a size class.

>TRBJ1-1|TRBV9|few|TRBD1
TGTGCCAGCAGCGCACAACAGGGGGGAGGCACTGAAGCTTTCTTT
CASSAQQGGGTEAFF
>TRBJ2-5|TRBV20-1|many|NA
TGCAGTGCTAGCCGGGGCGGGGTATGGAAGACCCAGTACTTC
CSASRGGVWKTQYF
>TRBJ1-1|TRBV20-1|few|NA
TGCAGTGCTAGAGATAGCGACGGGGTCACTGAAGCTTTCTTT
CSARDSDGVTEAFF
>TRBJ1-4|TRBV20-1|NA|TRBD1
TGCAGTGCTAGAGGGGACAGGGGGCGTGAAAAACTGTTTTTT
CSARGDRGREKLFF
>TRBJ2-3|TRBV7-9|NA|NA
TGTGCCAGCAGCTTGACCAAGGGCCGCACAGATACGCAGTATTTT
CASSLTKGRTDTQYF
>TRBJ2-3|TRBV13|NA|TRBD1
TGTGCCAGCAGCTCACGGGACAGGGAGGTGTGGACAGATACGCAGTATTTT
CASSSRDREVWTDTQYF
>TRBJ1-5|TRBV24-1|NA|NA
TGTGCCACCAGTGATCTGGGACAAGTTAGCAATCAGCCCCAGCATTTT
CATSDLGQVSNQPQHF
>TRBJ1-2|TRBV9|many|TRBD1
TGTGCCAGCAGCGACTCGCCGGGACAGGGAAGGGGACTCTATGGCTACACCTTC
CASSDSPGQGRGLYGYTF
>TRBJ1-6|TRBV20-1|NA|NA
TGCAGTGCTAGAGATCTCGCAGGGGCAGTGTTGTCACCCCTCCACTTT
CSARDLAGAVLSPLHF
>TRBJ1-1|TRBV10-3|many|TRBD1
TGTGCCATCGGCGGGACAGGCCTTAGGAACACTGAAGCTTTCTTT
CAIGGTGLRNTEAFF
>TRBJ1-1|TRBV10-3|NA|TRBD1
TGTGCCATCAGTGAAAGGACAGGGGGCGCGAGGGATGAAGCTTTCTTT
CAISERTGGARDEAFF
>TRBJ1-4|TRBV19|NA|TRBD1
TGTGCCAGTAGCACAGGGGGTGCTAATGAAAAACTGTTTTTT
CASSTGGANEKLFF
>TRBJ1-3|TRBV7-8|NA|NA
TGTGCCAGCAGCTTAAATAGGGCAGGAAACACCATATATTTT
CASSLNRAGNTIYF
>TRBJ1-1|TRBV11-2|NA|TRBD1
TGTGCCAGCAGCCCGCAACTCAGGGGGCTGAACACTGAAGCTTTCTTT
CASSPQLRGLNTEAFF
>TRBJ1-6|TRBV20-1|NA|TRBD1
TGCAGTGCTTCGACAGGGATTTCACCCCTCCACTTT
CSASTGISPLHF
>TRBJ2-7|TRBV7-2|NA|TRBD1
TGTGCCAGCAGCACAGGGGTACCTTCAAGCGAGCAGTACTTC
CASSTGVPSSEQYF
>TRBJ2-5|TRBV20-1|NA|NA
TGCAGTGCTATCATACCGGGACGCGGCCAAGAGACCCAGTACTTC
CSAIIPGRGQETQYF